This TCR beta chain was sequenced in a study of response to subunit inactivated influenza vaccine (dated by TCRdb to 2017 to 2018). Regarding the complete study: Deep quantitative T cell receptor repertoire profiling was used in the study to track responses to a trivalent subunit inactivated influenza vaccine. Overall results and qualifications from the work: The authors suggested that each seasonal influenza vaccination may recruit only a limited number of new T cells.

This clonotype was detected a few times. Its antigen has not been determined. It has no much larger one-base neighbor in the sample; base qualities were not kept. Trimming removed 0 bases from V and 8 bases from J; the gene matches leave 18 bases unexplained. Based on the germline V gene (reference sequence), the CDR1 and CDR2 sequences are DFQATT and SNEGSKA. The CDR3 holds 19 amino acids from the cysteine to the phenylalanine. Solely the CDR3 DNA is kept, with 57 bases framed from the first base. The method was RT-PCR. Sequenced on an Illumina HiSeq 2500. Using fastp at Q25 and MiXCR, TCRdb reprocessed the public reads and kept productive beta chains. Rows merge per CDR3 protein into single entries with the most common DNA and genes. The sample table shows hundreds of thousands of distinct CDR3 sequences, and approximately 15% are seen once. The biggest ten clones account for 5.5% to 7% of the sample.

The TCR was taken from a man aged 45-60 years who received an inactivated influenza vaccine. Donor details come from another sample of the same person, matched by shared clones. The sample here was PBMCs from blood, taken roughly 15 days before vaccination. The rearrangement joined TRBV20-1 to TRBJ2-1; TRBD2 matches 11 bases in the middle. The DNA reads as follows: TGCAGTGCTAGAGACATCTTAGGGTTAGCGGGAGGGCCTACGGATGAGCAGTTCTTC. It specifies CSARDILGLAGGPTDEQFF.